This T cell receptor (beta chain) was recorded in a study of OX40 agonist ivuxolimab in advanced cancers. V dropped 3 bases and J dropped 5 bases, with 5 bases sitting between them. The CDR3 is 12 amino acids. Germline V lookup: CDR1 SGHRS, CDR2 YFSETQ. This clone was counted a single time. The antigen remains unidentified. Sequencing used immunoSEQ multiplex PCR; TCRdb keeps in-frame clones, though not all of them. The repertoire holds about 67,000 clones, with 75% to 85% as singletons. Study-wide findings and caveats: Low levels of normalized T-cell clonal expansion also appeared in some nonresponders.

The sequence derives from an adult with an advanced solid tumor such as melanoma, head and neck, liver or kidney cancer. The chain joins TRBV5-1 to TRBJ1-4; D ambiguous. The sequenced sample was CD4+ or CD8+ T cells sorted from blood, obtained in a trial of the OX40 agonist ivuxolimab. This chain's CDR3 is CASSWGNEKLFF. Written as DNA, the CDR3 is TGCGCCAGCAGCTGGGGAAATGAAAAACTGTTTTTT.